This T cell receptor (beta chain) was identified in a study of identical twins (dated by TCRdb to the mid-2010s). With regard to the full study: To test whether fetal clonotypes persist, the study used deep sequencing on TCR alpha and beta repertoires from monozygotic twins, unrelated adults of various ages, and cord blood. To rule out contamination, replicate twin experiments were performed at different times with different library preparation protocols. The paper as a whole reports these results and caveats: In beta out-of-frame sequences, excess twin sharing was weaker, because having fewer shared sequences lowered the signal-to-noise ratio. Compared with coincidental sharing between unrelated individuals, an excess of low generation-probability sequences was observed among out-of-frame TCR alpha sequences shared between twins. Out-of-frame TCR alpha sharing in monozygotic twins was systematically underestimated by recombination models, whereas sharing between unrelated individuals was in agreement with the recombination models. Invariant T cells such as MAIT and iNKT could partly confound zero-insertion analyses, though diverse VJ usage argued against this for most clonotypes. Fewer insertions were carried by abundant cord blood beta clonotypes, a similar but weaker trend appeared in young adult naive repertoires, and no such trend appeared in memory repertoires. Because the same donors could not be followed over many years, the conclusions depended on cross-sectional statistical analysis.

V and J are truncated by 0 bases and 8 bases respectively, leaving an intervening sequence of 12 bases. From the germline V gene, CDR1 is SGHRS and CDR2 is YFSETQ. The CDR3 runs 14 amino acids, cysteine and phenylalanine included. Kept here is only the CDR3 DNA, which spans 42 bases and is read in frame from base 1. Libraries were prepared through 5' RACE. The sequencing machine was an Illumina HiSeq 2000. A universal primer binding site was added through template switching, and the final cDNA carried a unique molecular identifier so that TCR cDNA molecules could be counted accurately. Specific primers in the conserved constant-segment region were used to synthesize first-strand cDNA for the TCR alpha and beta chains. Each cDNA library was double barcoded, with a SMART-Mk sample barcode plus Illumina barcodes, to control for contamination. TruSeq adapter sequences along with Illumina sample barcodes were introduced in two successive PCR steps. The Illumina HiSeq platform was used with custom primers to sequence TCR alpha and beta cDNA libraries. The authors' analysis ran thus. MiGEC was used to process raw reads and extract unique molecular identifiers, and MiXCR was used to find CDR3 positions. For each individual, recombination models were inferred using an EM algorithm with the repgenHMM and IGoR tools. The analysis of shared clonotypes was done with the tcR package in R, with sharing normalized by the product of cloneset sizes. Out-of-frame nonproductive sequences were analyzed to study raw recombination free of thymic and clonal selection effects. Starting from the raw public reads, TCRdb applied fastp trimming at Q25, assembled clones with MiXCR and retained in-frame beta chains. Records with the same CDR3 protein are collapsed into one entry carrying the most frequent genes and DNA. None of the V and J calls come from the authors' own analysis; TCRdb made them. The sample table shows around 490,000 distinct CDR3 sequences, and roughly 15% are seen once. The top ten hold about 0.4% of the sample.

Turning to this clonotype: What this receptor recognizes is not known. No per-base quality is available; no much larger clone lies one base away.

All donors were healthy Caucasians. The twin cohort comprised three pairs of female monozygotic twins, all aged about 18 to 29 years. Positive isolation kits from Invitrogen were used to isolate CD4+ and CD8+ T cell populations. Another study also made use of these data, one on yellow fever vaccine responses in identical twins. The other study reports the following: According to the authors, in identical twins the way T cells responded to vaccination appeared partly convergent and partly personalized. Focusing on identical twins, the study followed the T cell clones that responded to the vaccine, and did so with precision.

Sequenced material: CD4+ T cells sorted from blood. This receptor was taken from a woman in her late teens or twenties in good health. The rearrangement joined TRBV5-1 to TRBJ2-1; the D gene is possibly TRBD1, with 5 bases matching. The CDR3 amino acid sequence is: CASSLGRVIDEQFF. The nucleotides are TGCGCCAGCAGCTTGGGCAGGGTTATAGATGAGCAGTTCTTC. The CDR3, completed at both ends by the reference TRBV5-1 and TRBJ2-1 genes, gives the full variable domain KAGVTQTPRYLIKTRGQQVTLSCSPISGHRSVSWYQQTPGQGLQFLFEYFSETQRNKGNFPGRFSGRQFSNSRSEMNVSTLELGDSALYLCASSLGRVIDEQFFGPGTRLTVL.